This entry lists 4 T cell receptor beta chains sequenced from one sample in a study of shared clonotypes between healthy human individuals. Produced via immunoSEQ multiplex PCR; TCRdb's table is partial and in-frame only. The table lists about 2.1 million clones, approximately 94% of them singletons. Selected positively for CCR7 and CD45RO-negative, naive CD8 cells excluded terminally differentiated effector memory CD45RA+ cells. Material: naive CD8+ T cells from PBMCs. The receptors shown here come from a man younger than 30 in good health. Some clones in this sample may be carry-over from other donors' samples.

In the case of this clone: Other DNA sequences in this sample translate to the same CDR3. This rearrangement joins TRBV27 to TRBJ1-2, with a tentative D call TRBD1 (5 bases). Trimming took off 3 bases at V and 5 bases at J, with 10 bases between the two ends. The germline gives CDR1 MNHEY, CDR2 SMNVEV (reference sequence). The CDR3 length is 13 residues. As DNA, the CDR3 is TGTGCCAGCAGTTTGAGGGGAGCTTATGGCTACACCTTC. Translation: CASSLRGAYGYTF.

The rearrangement uses TRBV19 and TRBJ2-5, with D tentatively TRBD1 (6 bases). Per the germline V gene, CDR1 is LNHDA and CDR2 is SQIVND (reference sequence). The CDR3 has 15 amino acids. Between the trimmed V and J ends, which lost 0 bases and 4 bases, there was a span of 12 bases. CDR3 protein: CASSIDLLGGETQYF. Written as DNA, the CDR3 is TGTGCCAGTAGTATAGATCTATTAGGGGGAGAGACCCAGTACTTC.

The J gene is TRBJ1-2, the V gene TRBV6-4, with D unresolved. The CDR3 totals 13 residues. The germline gives CDR1 MRHNA, CDR2 SNTAGT. V lost 6 bases to trimming and J lost 2 bases, with 10 bases between them. CDR3 sequence reads: CASRGGYNYGYTF. In nucleotides, the CDR3 is TGTGCCAGCAGGGGCGGGTACAACTATGGCTACACCTTC.

V is TRBV7-9 and J is TRBJ2-7, with unresolved D. CDR3 size: 15 residues. The germline V and J ends were trimmed by 4 bases and 0 bases, with 13 bases remaining between them. Germline lookup yields CDR1 SEHNR and CDR2 FQNEAQ (reference sequence). The CDR3 reads CASSSDLYSSYEQYF. Here the CDR3 DNA reads TGTGCCAGCAGCTCCGATCTATATAGCTCCTACGAGCAGTACTTC.